This T cell receptor (beta chain) was identified during a study of cytomegalovirus exposure and HLA in healthy donors. V was trimmed by 4 bases and J by 2 bases, leaving 11 bases between them. The CDR3 length is 14 residues. The V gene's germline CDR1 is SNHLY and CDR2 FYNNEI. Study-wide results and caveats: Per published reports, the classifier diagnosed cytomegalovirus status with high specificity and sensitivity. 87-base-pair reads could not separate some V segments, including TRBV6-2 and TRBV6-3. In a later analysis, roughly 17,000 TCR beta sequences were associated with HLA alleles at 0.05 false discovery rate.

With respect to this clone: The target antigen is unknown.

PCR involved 60 Vbeta and 13 Jbeta primers. Repertoires were generated with immunoSEQ multiplex PCR, while TCRdb's copy carries only in-frame clones and drops some. The sample lists 100,000 to 150,000 clones; approximately 78% were seen once. The origin of this receptor is a human donor in good health. The sample comprised PBMCs. The chain couples TRBV2 to TRBJ1-1; unclear D gene. CDR3 sequence (DNA): TGTGCCAGCAGTGTACAGACCGTAAACACTGAAGCTTTCTTT. Translation gives CASSVQTVNTEAFF.